This TCR beta chain was obtained from a study of blood T cells in healthy people across ages. Study-wide points: TCR beta diversity per million T cells fell roughly linearly with age.

The study isolated at least 6.5 million PBMCs from each sample. Primers used in a second PCR of about 6 to 11 cycles were a sample-barcoded 5' primer and a J-beta primer mix. TCRdb reprocessed the 5' RACE reads with MiXCR, giving one entry per CDR3 protein. This table holds about 1.8 million distinct CDR3 sequences, roughly 52% found once. CDR1 is DFQATT and CDR2 is SNEGSKA in the germline V gene (reference sequence). The CDR3 covers 13 residues. A note on this clonotype: The target antigen is unknown. One base away lies a much larger clone, so this may be a sequencing read error.

This clonotype was sampled from a woman aged 40 to 50 in good health. Specimen: blood. The chain has TRBV20-1 and TRBJ2-7; a weak D match, TRBD1 (6 bases). The CDR3 nucleotides are TGCTGTGCTGATAACGTACAGGGTAACGAGCAGTACTTC. Its protein product is CCADNVQGNEQYF.